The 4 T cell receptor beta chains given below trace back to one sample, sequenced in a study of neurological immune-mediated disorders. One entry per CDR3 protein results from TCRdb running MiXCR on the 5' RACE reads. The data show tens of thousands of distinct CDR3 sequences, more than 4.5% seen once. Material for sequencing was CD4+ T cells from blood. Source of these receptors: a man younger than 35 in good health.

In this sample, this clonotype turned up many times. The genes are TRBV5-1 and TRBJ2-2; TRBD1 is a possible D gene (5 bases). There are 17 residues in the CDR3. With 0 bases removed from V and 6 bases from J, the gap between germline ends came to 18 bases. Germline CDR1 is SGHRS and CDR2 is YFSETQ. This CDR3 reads CASSLGATGKGPGELFF. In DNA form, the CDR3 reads TGCGCCAGCAGCTTGGGGGCCACAGGAAAAGGGCCCGGGGAGCTGTTTTTT.

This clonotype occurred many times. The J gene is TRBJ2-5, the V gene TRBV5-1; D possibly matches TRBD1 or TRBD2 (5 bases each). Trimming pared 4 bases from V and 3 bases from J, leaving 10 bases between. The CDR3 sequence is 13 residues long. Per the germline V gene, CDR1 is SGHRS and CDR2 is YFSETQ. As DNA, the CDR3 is TGCGCCAGCAGCGGGGACGGCGAAGAGACCCAGTACTTC. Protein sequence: CASSGDGEETQYF.

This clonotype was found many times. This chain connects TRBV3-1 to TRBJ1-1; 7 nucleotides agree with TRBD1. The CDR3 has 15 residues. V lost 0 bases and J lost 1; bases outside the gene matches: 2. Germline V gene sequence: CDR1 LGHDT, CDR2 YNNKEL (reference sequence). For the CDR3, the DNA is TGTGCCAGCAGCCAAGAGGGACAGACGAACACTGAAGCTTTCTTT. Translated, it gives CASSQEGQTNTEAFF.

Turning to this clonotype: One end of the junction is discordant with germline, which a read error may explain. The CDR3 sequence is CANSPKGSSYNEQFF. CDR3 coding DNA: TGTGCCAACAGCCCTAAAGGGAGCTCCTACAATGAGCAGTTCTTC. This chain links TRBV7-9 with TRBJ2-1; the D gene is possibly TRBD2 (5 bases). Germline-derived CDR1 and CDR2 are SEHNR and FQNEAQ (reference sequence). The CDR3 runs to 15 residues.